This TCR beta chain emerged from a study of shared clonotypes between healthy human individuals. Germline CDR1 is SEHNR and CDR2 is FQNEAQ (reference sequence). This CDR3 has 15 amino acids. Trimming removed 3 bases from V and 2 bases from J, with 11 bases in between. Partitioning of CD4+ cells yielded a CD45RA+ naive subset and a CD45RA-negative memory subset. Some clones are missing from TCRdb's copy, which holds only in-frame ones; the method was immunoSEQ multiplex PCR. The sample yields 150,000 to 200,000 clones, about 93% seen once. This sequence joins TRBV7-9 and TRBJ1-5, with D unclear. This receptor was taken from a woman aged 25 to 39 in good health. Source material: naive CD4+ T cells sorted from blood. Indicated subset: CD45RA+ positively selected. The CDR3 region has the DNA TGTGCCAGCAGCTTTTCCGGGCATGGCAATCAGCCCCAGCATTTT. Translated, it gives CASSFSGHGNQPQHF. The full variable domain, completed using reference TRBV7-9 and TRBJ1-5, is DTGVSQNPRHKITKRGQNVTFRCDPISEHNRLYWYRQTLGQGPEFLTYFQNEAQLEKSRLLSDRFSAERPKGSFSTLEIQRTEQGDSAMYLCASSFSGHGNQPQHFGDGTRLSIL.